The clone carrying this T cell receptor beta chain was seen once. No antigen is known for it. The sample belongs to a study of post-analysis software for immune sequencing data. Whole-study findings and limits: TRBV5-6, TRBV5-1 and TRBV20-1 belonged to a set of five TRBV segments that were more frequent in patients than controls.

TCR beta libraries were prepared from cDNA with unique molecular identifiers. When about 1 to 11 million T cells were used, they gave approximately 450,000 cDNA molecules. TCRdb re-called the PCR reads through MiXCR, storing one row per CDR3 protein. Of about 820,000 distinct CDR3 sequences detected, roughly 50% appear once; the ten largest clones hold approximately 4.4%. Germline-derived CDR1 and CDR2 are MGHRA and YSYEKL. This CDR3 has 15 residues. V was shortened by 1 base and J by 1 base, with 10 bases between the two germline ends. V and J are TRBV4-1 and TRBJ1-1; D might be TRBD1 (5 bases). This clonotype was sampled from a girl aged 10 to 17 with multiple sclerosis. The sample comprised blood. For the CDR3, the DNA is TGCGCCAGCAGCCAAGTGGGACCGCCGAACACTGAAGCTTTCTTT. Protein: CASSQVGPPNTEAFF.